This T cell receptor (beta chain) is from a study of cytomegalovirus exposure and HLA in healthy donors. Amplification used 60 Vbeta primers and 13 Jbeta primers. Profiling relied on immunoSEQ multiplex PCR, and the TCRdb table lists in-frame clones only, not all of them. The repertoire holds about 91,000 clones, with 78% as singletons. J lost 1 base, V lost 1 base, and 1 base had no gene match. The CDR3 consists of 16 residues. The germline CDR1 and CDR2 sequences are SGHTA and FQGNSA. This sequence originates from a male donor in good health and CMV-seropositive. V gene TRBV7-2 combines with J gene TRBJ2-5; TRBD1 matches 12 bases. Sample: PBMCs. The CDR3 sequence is CASSLVGQGAQETQYF. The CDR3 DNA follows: TGTGCCAGCAGCTTAGTGGGACAGGGGGCCCAAGAGACCCAGTACTTC.